This T cell receptor (beta chain) was identified during a study of OX40 agonist ivuxolimab in advanced cancers. The study in broad terms: Ivuxolimab was an agonistic, fully human IgG2 monoclonal antibody directed against OX40 (CD134), a costimulatory receptor. Intravenous ivuxolimab was administered to patients every 2 weeks at six dose levels: 0.01, 0.1, 0.3, 1.5, 3 and 10 mg/kg. Of the roughly 50 dose-escalation patients, hepatocellular carcinoma was present in about 19, melanoma in roughly 15, renal cell carcinoma in 9 and head and neck cancer in 9. A male proportion of roughly 80% and a mean age of 60 years, ranging from roughly 23 to 80, were recorded for the dose-escalation cohort. Patients were allowed to have had prior anti-PD-1, anti-PD-L1 or anti-CTLA-4 therapy, and 30% to 50% of the dose-escalation patients had previously received checkpoint inhibitors. Three dose-escalation patients achieved partial responses, one with hepatocellular carcinoma and two with cutaneous melanoma. Peripheral TCRbeta sequencing was intended to test whether TCR sequence diversity was altered and clonal T-cell expansion was caused by ivuxolimab. The paper covers the monotherapy dose-escalation part of the phase I ivuxolimab trial, which included N of about 56 patients.

This clone was picked up a small number of times. It lacks a known antigen. Base qualities are not recorded, but no much larger clone differs from it by a single base. Broader findings and caveats from the paper: Low levels of normalized T-cell clonal expansion were also shown by some nonresponding patients. The antigen specificity of the clonally expanded peripheral T cells was not determined. After ivuxolimab, more expanded clones were found on average in CD8+ T cells than in CD4+ T cells. Partial responders in the 0.1-3.0 mg/kg groups had among the lowest normalized peripheral clonal expansion, especially among CD8+ T cells. At doses of 0.1 to 3.0 mg/kg, clonal expansion of both CD4+ and CD8+ T cells in blood was seen between baseline and week 6.

The trial excluded patients who had a history of autoimmune disease or were on systemic immunosuppression. Peripheral blood for TCR sequencing was collected from all dose cohorts at baseline, on cycle 4 day 1, and on cycle 7 day 1. Samples came from an open-label, multicenter, first-in-human phase I dose-escalation trial of ivuxolimab. The trial enrolled adults with locally advanced or metastatic head and neck squamous cell, hepatocellular, melanoma or renal cell carcinoma. Before TCR sequencing, CD4+ T cells and CD8+ T cells from peripheral blood were sorted into separate populations. Genomic DNA was isolated from the sorted cells so that the TCRbeta CDR3 region could be sequenced. TCRbeta CDR3 regions were sequenced using the immunoSEQ Assay. What TCRdb holds here is the immuneACCESS table cut down to in-frame rearrangements. Part of the clones is not present; checked against another copy, under half of the missing clones reflect an unresolved V gene, and the others are unexplained. Across this sample there are 65,000 to 95,000 clones, with about nine tenths seen only once. The ten top clones hold around 0.35% of the sample.

Sample: CD4+ or CD8+ T cells sorted from blood, taken in a trial of the OX40 agonist ivuxolimab. This clonotype originated in an adult with an advanced solid tumor such as melanoma, head and neck, liver or kidney cancer.

The CDR3 protein: CASSFELATSYEQYF. The DNA is TGTGCCAGCAGCTTTGAATTAGCGACCTCCTACGAGCAGTACTTC. The rearrangement joined TRBV11-1 to TRBJ2-7; perhaps TRBD2 is the D gene, with 5 bases matching. Taken from the germline V gene (reference sequence), the CDR1 and CDR2 loops are SGHAT and FQDESV. V is clipped by 3 bases and J by 0 bases, and the sequence between their germline boundaries is 12 bases long. The CDR3 spans 15 residues, from the cysteine through the phenylalanine. Here the CDR3 DNA is all that survives: 45 bases in frame from base 1. Outside the CDR3, residues come from the reference TRBV11-1 and TRBJ2-7 proteins, so the full variable domain is: EAEVAQSPRYKITEKSQAVAFWCDPISGHATLYWYRQILGQGPELLVQFQDESVVDDSQLPKDRFSAERLKGVDSTLKIQPAELGDSAMYLCASSFELATSYEQYFGPGTRLTVT.